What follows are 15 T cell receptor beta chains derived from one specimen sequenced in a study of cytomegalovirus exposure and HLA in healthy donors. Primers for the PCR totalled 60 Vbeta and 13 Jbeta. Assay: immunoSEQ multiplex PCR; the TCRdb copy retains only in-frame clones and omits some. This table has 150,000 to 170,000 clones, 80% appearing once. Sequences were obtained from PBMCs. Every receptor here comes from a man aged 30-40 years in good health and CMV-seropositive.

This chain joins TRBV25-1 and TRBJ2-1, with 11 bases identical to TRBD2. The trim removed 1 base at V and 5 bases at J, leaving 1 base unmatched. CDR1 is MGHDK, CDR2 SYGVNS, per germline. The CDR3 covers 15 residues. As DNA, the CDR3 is TGTGCCAGCAGTGAATGGGGACTAGCGGACAATGAGCAGTTCTTC. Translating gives CASSEWGLADNEQFF.

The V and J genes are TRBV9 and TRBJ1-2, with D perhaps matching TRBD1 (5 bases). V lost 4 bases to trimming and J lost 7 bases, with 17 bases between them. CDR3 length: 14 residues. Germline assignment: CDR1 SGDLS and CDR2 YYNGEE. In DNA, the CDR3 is TGTGCCAGCAGCTCCAGGGCTACAGGCGGTGGCTACACCTTC. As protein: CASSSRATGGGYTF.

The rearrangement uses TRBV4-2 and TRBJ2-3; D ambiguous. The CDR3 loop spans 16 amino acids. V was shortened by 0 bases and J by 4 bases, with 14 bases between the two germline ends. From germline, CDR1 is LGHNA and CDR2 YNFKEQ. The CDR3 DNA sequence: TGTGCCAGCAGCCAAGATAATCGCGCGATCTCAGATACGCAGTATTTT. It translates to CASSQDNRAISDTQYF.

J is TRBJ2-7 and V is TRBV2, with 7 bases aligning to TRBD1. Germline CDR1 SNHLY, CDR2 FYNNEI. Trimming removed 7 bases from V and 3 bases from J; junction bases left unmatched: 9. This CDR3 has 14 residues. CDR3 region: CASTPDRFVYEQYF. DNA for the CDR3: TGTGCCAGCACCCCGGACAGGTTTGTCTACGAGCAGTACTTC.

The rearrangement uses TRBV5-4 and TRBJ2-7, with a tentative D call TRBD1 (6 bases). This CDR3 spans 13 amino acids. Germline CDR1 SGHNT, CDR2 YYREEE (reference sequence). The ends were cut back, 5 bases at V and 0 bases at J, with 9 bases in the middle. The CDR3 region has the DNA TGTGCCAGCAGAGAGGACAGCTCCTACGAGCAGTACTTC. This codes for CASREDSSYEQYF.

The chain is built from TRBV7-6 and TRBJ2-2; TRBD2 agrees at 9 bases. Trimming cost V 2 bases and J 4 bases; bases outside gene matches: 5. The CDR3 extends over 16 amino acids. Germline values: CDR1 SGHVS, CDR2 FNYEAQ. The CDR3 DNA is TGTGCCAGCAGCTTAATTCAGCGGGAGGCCACCGGGGAGCTGTTTTTT. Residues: CASSLIQREATGELFF.

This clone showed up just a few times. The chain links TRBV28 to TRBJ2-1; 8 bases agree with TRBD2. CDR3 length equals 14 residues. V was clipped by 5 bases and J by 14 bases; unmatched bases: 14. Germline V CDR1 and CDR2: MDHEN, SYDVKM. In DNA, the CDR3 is TGTGCCAGCAGTCCAAGACCGGGACTAGTCATTGAGTTCTTC. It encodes CASSPRPGLVIEFF.

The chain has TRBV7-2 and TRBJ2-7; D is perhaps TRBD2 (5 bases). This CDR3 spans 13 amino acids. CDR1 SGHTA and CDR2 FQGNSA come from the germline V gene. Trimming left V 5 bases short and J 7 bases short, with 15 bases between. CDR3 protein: CASSRIWTGEQYF. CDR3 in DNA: TGTGCCAGCAGCCGCATATGGACGGGGGAGCAGTACTTC.

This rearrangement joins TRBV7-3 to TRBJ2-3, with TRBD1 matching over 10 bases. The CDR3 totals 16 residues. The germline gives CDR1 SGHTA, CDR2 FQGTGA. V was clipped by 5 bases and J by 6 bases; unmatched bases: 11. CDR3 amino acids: CASSREGTGVLDTQYF. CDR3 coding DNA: TGTGCCAGCAGCCGCGAAGGGACAGGGGTTTTGGATACGCAGTATTTT.

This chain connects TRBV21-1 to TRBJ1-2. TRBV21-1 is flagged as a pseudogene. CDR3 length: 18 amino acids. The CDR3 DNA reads TGTGCCAGCAGCAAAGAATGCGGGTACACCCGATGTTGGTATGGCTACACCTTC. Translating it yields CASSKECGYTRCWYGYTF.

This chain's CDR3 is CASGLVLSGAYNEQFF. DNA for the CDR3: TGTGCTAGTGGTTTGGTACTCAGCGGAGCCTACAATGAGCAGTTCTTC. The V gene is TRBV12-5, the J gene TRBJ2-1, with D possibly being TRBD2 (5 bases). Trimming shortened V by 0 bases and J by 2 bases, and 11 bases separated the two germline ends. Germline V gene sequence: CDR1 LGHNT, CDR2 FRNRAP. The CDR3 runs to 16 residues.

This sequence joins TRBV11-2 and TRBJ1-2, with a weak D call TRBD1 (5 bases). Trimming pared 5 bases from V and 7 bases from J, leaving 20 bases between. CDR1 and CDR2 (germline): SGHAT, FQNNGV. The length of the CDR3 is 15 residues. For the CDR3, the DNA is TGTGCCAGCAGCACCCTAAGGGGATCTAATTCTGGCTACACCTTC. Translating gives CASSTLRGSNSGYTF.

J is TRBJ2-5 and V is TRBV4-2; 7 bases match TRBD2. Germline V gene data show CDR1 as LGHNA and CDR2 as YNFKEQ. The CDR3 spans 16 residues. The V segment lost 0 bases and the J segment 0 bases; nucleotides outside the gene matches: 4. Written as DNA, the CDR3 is TGTGCCAGCAGCCAAGAAATAGCGGGCCACCAAGAGACCCAGTACTTC. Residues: CASSQEIAGHQETQYF.

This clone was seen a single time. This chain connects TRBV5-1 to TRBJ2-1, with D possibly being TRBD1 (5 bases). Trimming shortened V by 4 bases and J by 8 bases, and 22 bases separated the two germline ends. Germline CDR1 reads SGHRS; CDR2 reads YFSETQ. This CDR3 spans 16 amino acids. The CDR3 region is CASSRSTDEKQDEQFF. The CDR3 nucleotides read TGCGCCAGCAGCCGCTCGACAGACGAAAAACAGGATGAGCAGTTCTTC. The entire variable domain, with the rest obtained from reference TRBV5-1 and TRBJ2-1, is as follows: KAGVTQTPRYLIKTRGQQVTLSCSPISGHRSVSWYQQTPGQGLQFLFEYFSETQRNKGNFPGRFSGRQFSNSRSEMNVSTLELGDSALYLCASSRSTDEKQDEQFFGPGTRLTVL.

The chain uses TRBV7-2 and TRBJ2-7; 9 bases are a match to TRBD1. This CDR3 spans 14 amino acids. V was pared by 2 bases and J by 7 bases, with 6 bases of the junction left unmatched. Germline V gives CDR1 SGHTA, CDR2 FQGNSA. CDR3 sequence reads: CASSLQQGASEQYF. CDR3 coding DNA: TGTGCCAGCAGCTTACAACAGGGGGCGTCTGAGCAGTACTTC.